A single sample gave rise to the 14 T cell receptor beta chains below, sequenced in a study of blood T cell repertoires in COVID-19. The method was immunoSEQ multiplex PCR; TCRdb's version includes in-frame clones alone and lacks a portion of them. This sample carries around 260,000 clones, roughly nine tenths of them seen once, and the ten largest clones take 2.2%. Sequencing was performed on peripheral blood. These receptors all stem from a woman in her twenties or thirties with COVID-19, enrolled during active disease.

This clone was seen once. The chain uses TRBV6-5 and TRBJ2-7, with TRBD2 as a possible D gene (6 bases). This CDR3 has 11 residues. V lost 7 bases, J lost 6 bases, and 10 bases lay in between. CDR1 MNHEY and CDR2 SVGAGI come from the germline V gene. CDR3 loop: CASMRGTEQYF. Written as DNA, the CDR3 is TGTGCCAGCATGCGGGGCACCGAGCAGTACTTC.

The rearrangement uses TRBV6-5 and TRBJ1-2; D gene ambiguous. The CDR3 consists of 14 residues. Germline V gene data show CDR1 as MNHEY and CDR2 as SVGAGI. V was cut by 6 bases and J by 4 bases, with 15 bases left in between. DNA for the CDR3: TGTGCCAGCAGCCTCTCTAAAGCAGGCTATGGCTACACCTTC. It specifies CASSLSKAGYGYTF.

The chain combines TRBV19 with TRBJ2-1, with TRBD2 matching over 7 bases. Trimming at V came to 4 bases and at J to 0 bases, leaving 3 bases not matched to a gene. Germline loops: CDR1 LNHDA, CDR2 SQIVND (reference sequence). The CDR3 spans 15 residues. This CDR3 reads CASSKSGNSYNEQFF. The CDR3, as DNA: TGTGCCAGTAGTAAAAGCGGGAACTCCTACAATGAGCAGTTCTTC.

CDR3 nucleotide sequence: TGTGCCAGCAGCTTGGCAGACAGGGTGGCCACTGAAGCTTTCTTT. Residues: CASSLADRVATEAFF. This chain joins TRBV5-8 and TRBJ1-1; TRBD1 matches at 7 bases. Germline V gene lookup returns CDR1 SGHTS and CDR2 YDEGEE. This CDR3 spans 15 amino acids. The trim removed 0 bases at V and 4 bases at J, leaving 6 bases unmatched.

This clone was detected only a few times. V usage is TRBV5-3 and J usage is TRBJ2-7; 8 bases are a match to TRBD2. TRBV5-3 has ORF status, its function being uncertain. The CDR3 consists of 14 residues. J lost 3 bases, V lost 2 bases, and 4 bases had no gene match. The CDR3 spells CARSFGGRFYEQYF. For the CDR3, the DNA is TGTGCCAGAAGCTTTGGCGGGAGGTTCTACGAGCAGTACTTC.

This rearrangement joins TRBV10-1 to TRBJ2-7; 11 bases line up with TRBD2. Germline V gene data show CDR1 as WNHNN and CDR2 as SYGVQD (reference sequence). The CDR3 loop spans 17 amino acids. The V and J ends lost 5 bases and 7 bases, in that order; junction bases with no gene match: 16. CDR3 nucleotide sequence: TGCGCCAGCAGTCCCATGGCTAGCGGGAGGCCGGTGGGGGAGCAGTACTTC. This sequence encodes CASSPMASGRPVGEQYF.

This clone has more than one count but fewer than ten. The sample contains more than one DNA sequence encoding this CDR3. The CDR3 nucleotides read TGTGCCAGCAGCGTTGGAGGCGGCAATCAGCCCCAGCATTTT. This sequence encodes CASSVGGGNQPQHF. The V and J genes are TRBV9 and TRBJ1-5; no firm D call. Germline loops: CDR1 SGDLS, CDR2 YYNGEE. Trimming cost V 2 bases and J 2 bases, with 8 bases left between them. The CDR3 has 14 amino acids. Based on the CDR3 plus reference TRBV9 and TRBJ1-5, the full variable domain is DSGVTQTPKHLITATGQRVTLRCSPRSGDLSVYWYQQSLDQGLQFLIQYYNGEERAKGNILERFSAQQFPDLHSELNLSSLELGDSALYFCASSVGGGNQPQHFGDGTRLSIL.

The rearrangement links TRBV5-4 to TRBJ2-2, with TRBD2 as a possible D gene (6 bases). Trimming pared 4 bases from V and 1 base from J, leaving 14 bases between. CDR3 length equals 16 residues. Germline loops: CDR1 SGHNT, CDR2 YYREEE (reference sequence). CDR3 DNA sequence: TGTGCCAGCAGCCTGGGACTCCGGGGGAACACCGGGGAGCTGTTTTTT. It yields the protein CASSLGLRGNTGELFF.

The chain carries TRBV6-1 and TRBJ1-1; no definite D call. The CDR3 has 15 residues. From germline, CDR1 is MNHNS and CDR2 SASEGT. The V and J ends lost 0 bases and 0 bases respectively, with 8 bases between them. The CDR3 loop reads CASSEAKLMNTEAFF. CDR3 bases: TGTGCCAGCAGTGAAGCGAAACTCATGAACACTGAAGCTTTCTTT.

This chain connects TRBV13 to TRBJ1-1, with a weak D call TRBD1 (5 bases). The CDR3 spans 14 residues. Germline V CDR1 and CDR2: PRHDT, FYEKMQ (reference sequence). V shed 0 bases and J shed 1 base, with 6 bases lying between them. The CDR3 region is CASSLGGANTEAFF. CDR3 nucleotide sequence: TGTGCCAGCAGCTTAGGAGGGGCGAACACTGAAGCTTTCTTT.

The V call is TRBV30, the J call TRBJ1-2, with a weak D call TRBD1 (6 bases). CDR1 and CDR2 from the germline V gene are GTSNPN and SVGIG (reference sequence). This CDR3 spans 15 amino acids. The ends were cut back, 0 bases at V and 4 bases at J, with 15 bases in the middle. The CDR3 protein is CAWSVRLQGSYGYTF. The CDR3 nucleotides are TGTGCCTGGAGTGTACGTCTACAGGGCAGCTATGGCTACACCTTC.

This clone appeared once. This sequence joins TRBV5-1 and TRBJ2-2; a weak D match, TRBD2 (6 bases). Per the germline V gene, CDR1 is SGHRS and CDR2 is YFSETQ. Trimming left V 1 base short and J 4 bases short, with 17 bases between. There are 17 residues in the CDR3. The CDR3 loop is CASSLSLGGAGTGELFF. The CDR3 nucleotides read TGCGCCAGCAGCTTGAGTCTAGGAGGGGCGGGCACCGGGGAGCTGTTTTTT.

About this clone: A read error may account for a junction end that differs from germline. The chain uses TRBV29-1 and TRBJ1-2, with TRBD1 matching 10 bases. The length of the CDR3 is 11 residues. The germline V gene encodes CDR1 SQVTM and CDR2 ANQGSEA. The CDR3 spells CSVETGTGDPF. DNA for the CDR3: TGCAGCGTTGAAACCGGGACAGGGGATCCCTTC.

A word on this clone: Other DNA sequences in this specimen translate into the identical CDR3. The genes are TRBV19 and TRBJ1-5; D ambiguous. Trimming took 5 bases from V and 0 from J, leaving 5 bases between them. Germline V gives CDR1 LNHDA, CDR2 SQIVND (reference sequence). The CDR3 has 13 residues. CDR3 DNA: TGTGCCAGTAGTGGCGGTAGCAATCAGCCCCAGCATTTT. It codes for CASSGGSNQPQHF.